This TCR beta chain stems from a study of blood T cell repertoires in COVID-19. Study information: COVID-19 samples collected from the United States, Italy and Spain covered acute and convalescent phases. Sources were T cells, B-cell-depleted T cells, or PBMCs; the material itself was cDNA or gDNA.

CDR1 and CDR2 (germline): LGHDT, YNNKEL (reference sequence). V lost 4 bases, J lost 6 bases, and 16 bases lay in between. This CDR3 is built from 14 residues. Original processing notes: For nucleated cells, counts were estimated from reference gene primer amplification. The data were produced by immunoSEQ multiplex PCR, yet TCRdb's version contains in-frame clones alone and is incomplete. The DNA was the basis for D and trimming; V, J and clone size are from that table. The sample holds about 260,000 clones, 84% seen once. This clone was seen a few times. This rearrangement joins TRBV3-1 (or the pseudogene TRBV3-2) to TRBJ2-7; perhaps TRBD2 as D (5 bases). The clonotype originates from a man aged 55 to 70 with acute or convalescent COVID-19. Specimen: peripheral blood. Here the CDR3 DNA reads TGTGCCAGCAGCCGCGGATTCGGGGTAGGCGAGCAGTACTTC. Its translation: CASSRGFGVGEQYF.